This T cell receptor beta chain was identified in a study of naive and memory T cell subsets. V shed 7 bases and J shed 0 bases, with 10 bases lying between them. The CDR3 totals 14 residues. Germline lookup yields CDR1 SNHLY and CDR2 FYNNEI. The SP2 primer and nested alpha and beta constant region primers amplified ligated cDNA in four rounds. Blood and skin TCR RNA was reverse transcribed with alpha and beta constant primers. A single record per CDR3 protein comes from TCRdb applying MiXCR to the 5' RACE reads. There are more than 50,000 distinct CDR3 sequences in the sample; 8% occur only once, and 15% to 20% lies in the top ten. This clonotype turned up a few times. The library had UMIs added by 3' ligation of an oligonucleotide to TCR cDNA.

J is TRBJ2-1 and V is TRBV2; the D gene is possibly TRBD2 (5 bases). This receptor was taken from a female donor in good health. CDR3 protein: CASKDLSSYNEQFF. DNA for the CDR3: TGTGCCAGCAAGGACTTAAGCTCCTACAATGAGCAGTTCTTC. The whole variable domain, remainder taken from reference TRBV2 and TRBJ2-1, is EPEVTQTPSHQVTQMGQEVILRCVPISNHLYFYWYRQILGQKVEFLVSFYNNEISEKSEIFDDQFSVERPDGSNFTLKIRSTKLEDSAMYFCASKDLSSYNEQFFGPGTRLTVL.